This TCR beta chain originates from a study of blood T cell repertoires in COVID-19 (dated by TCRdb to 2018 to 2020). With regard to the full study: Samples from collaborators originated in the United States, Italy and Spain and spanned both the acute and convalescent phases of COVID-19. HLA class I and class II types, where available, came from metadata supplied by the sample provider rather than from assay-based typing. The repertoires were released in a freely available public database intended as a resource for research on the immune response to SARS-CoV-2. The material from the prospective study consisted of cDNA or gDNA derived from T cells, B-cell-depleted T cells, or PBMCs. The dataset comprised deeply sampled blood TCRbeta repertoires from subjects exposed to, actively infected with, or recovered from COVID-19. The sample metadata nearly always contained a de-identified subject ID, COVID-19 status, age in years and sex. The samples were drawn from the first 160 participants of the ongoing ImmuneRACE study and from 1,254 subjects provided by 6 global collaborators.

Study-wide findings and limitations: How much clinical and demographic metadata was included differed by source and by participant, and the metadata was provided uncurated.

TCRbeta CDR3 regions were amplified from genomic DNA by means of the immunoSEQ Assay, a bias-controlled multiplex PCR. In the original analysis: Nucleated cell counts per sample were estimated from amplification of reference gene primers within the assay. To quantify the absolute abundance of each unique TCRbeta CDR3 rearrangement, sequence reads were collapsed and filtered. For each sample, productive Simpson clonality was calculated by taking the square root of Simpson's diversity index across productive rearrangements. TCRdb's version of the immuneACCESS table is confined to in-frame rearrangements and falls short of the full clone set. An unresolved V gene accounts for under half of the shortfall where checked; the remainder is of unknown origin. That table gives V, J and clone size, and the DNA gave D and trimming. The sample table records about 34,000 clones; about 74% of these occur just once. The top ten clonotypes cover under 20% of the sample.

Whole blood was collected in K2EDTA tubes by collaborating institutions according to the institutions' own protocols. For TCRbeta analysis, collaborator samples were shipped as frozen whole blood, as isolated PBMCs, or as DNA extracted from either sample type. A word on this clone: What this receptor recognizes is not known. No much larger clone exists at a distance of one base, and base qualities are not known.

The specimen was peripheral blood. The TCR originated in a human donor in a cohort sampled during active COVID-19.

The CDR3 corresponds to CASSIRPGNYGYTF. In nucleotides, the sequence is TGTGCCAGCTCAATAAGGCCGGGAAACTATGGCTACACCTTC. The chain uses TRBV11-2 and TRBJ1-2; no D gene can be assigned with confidence. Trimming takes 8 bases from V and 2 bases from J, and the germline ends sit 15 bases apart. Based on the germline V gene, the CDR1 and CDR2 sequences are SGHAT and FQNNGV. The CDR3 sequence holds 14 residues, the cysteine and phenylalanine included. Solely the CDR3 DNA is kept, with 42 bases framed from the first base. This CDR3, with the reference TRBV11-2 and TRBJ1-2 proteins standing in past its ends, gives the full variable domain EAGVAQSPRYKIIEKRQSVAFWCNPISGHATLYWYQQILGQGPKLLIQFQNNGVVDDSQLPKDRFSAERLKGVDSTLKIQPAKLEDSAVYLCASSIRPGNYGYTFGSGTRLTVV.